This entry describes one T cell receptor beta chain. Seattle-derived patients entered the study during active infection and were followed longitudinally. The source of the sample is a study of blood T cell repertoires in COVID-19. The authors' processing: Reference gene primer amplification yielded estimated nucleated cell counts. Repertoires were generated with immunoSEQ multiplex PCR, while TCRdb's copy carries only in-frame clones and drops some. Clone size and the V and J calls come from that table; the DNA yielded D and trimming. The data hold roughly 570,000 clones, with 70% to 90% observed a single time. CDR3 length: 13 residues. Deletions cut 6 bases from V and 2 bases from J, with 10 bases between.

The clonotype originates from a woman aged 45-59 years with COVID-19, enrolled during active disease. Sequenced input: peripheral blood. V gene TRBV12-3 or TRBV12-4 combines with J gene TRBJ2-5; D is perhaps TRBD2 (6 bases). In DNA form, the CDR3 reads TGTGCCAGCAGGTCCGGGGGACAAGAGACCCAGTACTTC. It yields the protein CASRSGGQETQYF.